These 24 T cell receptor beta chains came from one sample sequenced in a study of cytomegalovirus exposure and HLA in healthy donors. PCR primers comprised 60 Vbeta and 13 Jbeta primers. TCRdb's copy holds only in-frame clones and misses some; the assay was immunoSEQ multiplex PCR. The profile covers roughly 130,000 clones, with approximately 74% appearing a single time and over 5% taken by the ten largest. Sequencing was performed on PBMCs. The receptors here all came from a man aged 35 to 55 in good health and CMV-seropositive.

V and J are TRBV11-3 and TRBJ2-2; 12 bases match TRBD2. V dropped 5 bases and J dropped 0; count of bases not matched to a gene: 7. The CDR3 is made up of 18 amino acids. Germline lookup yields CDR1 SGHNT and CDR2 YENEEA. The CDR3 loop is CASSPWTSGTANTGELFF. The DNA of the CDR3 is TGTGCCAGCAGCCCCTGGACTAGCGGGACTGCGAACACCGGGGAGCTGTTTTTT. Based on the CDR3 plus reference TRBV11-3 and TRBJ2-2, the full variable domain is EAGVVQSPRYKIIEKKQPVAFWCNPISGHNTLYWYLQNLGQGPELLIRYENEEAVDDSQLPKDRFSAERLKGVDSTLKIQPAELGDSAVYLCASSPWTSGTANTGELFFGEGSRLTVL.

The J gene is TRBJ1-6, the V gene TRBV5-1, with D possibly being TRBD1 (5 bases). The germline gives CDR1 SGHRS, CDR2 YFSETQ. This CDR3 is 16 amino acids long. Trimming took 0 bases from V and 4 from J, leaving 11 bases between them. This chain's CDR3 is CASSLEGDGYNSPLHF. As DNA, the CDR3 is TGCGCCAGCAGCTTGGAAGGGGATGGGTATAATTCACCCCTCCACTTT.

V is TRBV30 and J is TRBJ2-1; D remains unclear. Deletions cut 4 bases from V and 3 bases from J, with 10 bases between. CDR3 length equals 13 residues. CDR1 is GTSNPN and CDR2 is SVGIG in the germline V gene (reference sequence). CDR3 sequence reads: CAWMSGLYNEQFF. The CDR3 DNA is TGTGCCTGGATGTCGGGTCTCTACAATGAGCAGTTCTTC. The full variable domain, with the rest looked up from reference TRBV30 and TRBJ2-1, is SQTIHQWPATLVQPVGSPLSLECTVEGTSNPNLYWYRQAAGRGLQLLFYSVGIGQISSEVPQNLSASRPQDRQFILSSKKLLLSDSGFYLCAWMSGLYNEQFFGPGTRLTVL.

This chain connects TRBV30 to TRBJ1-2, with TRBD1 matching over 8 bases. Germline V gene lookup returns CDR1 GTSNPN and CDR2 SVGIG (reference sequence). The CDR3 has 15 amino acids. V trimming: 2 bases; J trimming: 1 base; junction bases outside the gene matches: 6. CDR3 bases: TGTGCCTGGAGTTCACGGACAGGGATTAACTATGGCTACACCTTC. Its protein product is CAWSSRTGINYGYTF. The variable domain in full, with the rest retrieved from reference TRBV30 and TRBJ1-2, is SQTIHQWPATLVQPVGSPLSLECTVEGTSNPNLYWYRQAAGRGLQLLFYSVGIGQISSEVPQNLSASRPQDRQFILSSKKLLLSDSGFYLCAWSSRTGINYGYTFGSGTRLTVV.

This clone showed up just a few times. This chain uses TRBV27 with TRBJ1-6; tentative D call: TRBD1 (6 bases). Deletions cut 6 bases from V and 0 bases from J, with 12 bases between. CDR3 length: 16 residues. Germline V CDR1 and CDR2: MNHEY, SMNVEV (reference sequence). This CDR3 reads CASSQQGRSYNSPLHF. Here the CDR3 DNA reads TGTGCCAGCAGCCAACAGGGCCGCTCCTATAATTCACCCCTCCACTTT.

The rearrangement links TRBV7-9 to TRBJ1-1; the D gene is possibly TRBD1 (5 bases). V was cut by 6 bases and J by 5 bases, with 13 bases left in between. Germline V gives CDR1 SEHNR, CDR2 FQNEAQ (reference sequence). CDR3 length equals 13 residues. CDR3 DNA: TGTGCCAGCAGTCCCGGGGGGGGGACTGAAGCTTTCTTT. It codes for CASSPGGGTEAFF.

CDR3 in DNA: TGTGCCACCAGCAGACCCGACAGTAACTATGGCTACACCTTC. This gives the protein CATSRPDSNYGYTF. The J gene is TRBJ1-2, the V gene TRBV15, with D perhaps TRBD1 (5 bases). CDR1 is LNHNV, CDR2 YYDKDF, per germline (reference sequence). Trimming removed 2 bases at V and 1 base at J, with 8 bases between. The length of the CDR3 is 14 residues.

This chain links TRBV5-6 with TRBJ2-5; TRBD1 is a possible D gene (6 bases). V was shortened by 0 bases and J by 9 bases, with 15 bases between the two germline ends. This CDR3 has 14 residues. Germline V lookup: CDR1 SGHDT, CDR2 YYEEEE. DNA of the CDR3: TGTGCCAGCAGCTTGGGGGCCATCAAGGGGGCCCAGTACTTC. The encoded protein is CASSLGAIKGAQYF.

This sequence joins TRBV27 and TRBJ2-3, with a possible D match to TRBD1 (6 bases). Germline CDR1 is MNHEY and CDR2 is SMNVEV (reference sequence). The CDR3 is 15 residues long. The V gene lost 2 bases and the J gene lost 3 bases, with 12 bases spanning the gap. CDR3 nucleotide sequence: TGTGCCAGCAGTTTAATTGGTCAGGGGACAGATACGCAGTATTTT. Translated, it gives CASSLIGQGTDTQYF.

The chain joins TRBV9 to TRBJ1-2; possibly TRBD1 for D (6 bases). Germline V lookup: CDR1 SGDLS, CDR2 YYNGEE. The CDR3 length is 15 residues. Trimming stripped 3 bases from V and 4 bases from J, with 16 bases between. CDR3 sequence reads: CASSDITIRGYGYTF. CDR3 bases: TGTGCCAGCAGCGACATAACCATCAGGGGCTATGGCTACACCTTC. The full variable domain, its missing parts supplied by reference TRBV9 and TRBJ1-2, is DSGVTQTPKHLITATGQRVTLRCSPRSGDLSVYWYQQSLDQGLQFLIQYYNGEERAKGNILERFSAQQFPDLHSELNLSSLELGDSALYFCASSDITIRGYGYTFGSGTRLTVV.

The rearrangement uses TRBV6-6 and TRBJ1-4, with D tentatively TRBD1 (5 bases). Trimming shortened V by 5 bases and J by 3 bases, and 13 bases separated the two germline ends. The CDR3 spans 15 residues. Germline V CDR1 and CDR2: MNHNY, SVGAGI (reference sequence). CDR3 sequence: CASSNSQGPNEKLFF. CDR3 nucleotides: TGTGCCAGCAGTAACAGTCAGGGCCCTAATGAAAAACTGTTTTTT.

The V and J genes are TRBV7-8 and TRBJ2-5, with TRBD1 matching over 7 bases. The DNA end is more similar to TRBJ2-7, so the J call may be wrong. Germline values: CDR1 SGHVS, CDR2 FQNEAQ. The CDR3 has 16 residues. CDR3 region: CASSLPRQGFTYEQYF. CDR3 coding DNA: TGTGCCAGCAGCCTCCCTCGACAGGGTTTCACCTACGAGCAGTACTTC.

This clone appeared a single time. V gene TRBV6-5 combines with J gene TRBJ1-3, with 8 nucleotides matching TRBD1. V lost 4 bases to trimming and J lost 7 bases; unmatched junction nucleotides: 6. The CDR3 runs to 14 residues. CDR1 is MNHEY, CDR2 SVGAGI, per germline. CDR3 sequence: CASSFGQGSNTIYF. In DNA, the CDR3 is TGTGCCAGCAGTTTCGGACAGGGTAGCAACACCATATATTTT.

This clone appeared a few times. V gene TRBV5-6 combines with J gene TRBJ1-5; 10 bases align to TRBD1. J gave up 2 bases and V 3 bases, and 2 bases lay outside the gene matches. The CDR3 is made up of 15 amino acids. Germline CDR1 is SGHDT and CDR2 is YYEEEE. The CDR3 nucleotides read TGTGCCAGCAGCTCCGGGACAGGGGGCAATCAGCCCCAGCATTTT. Residues: CASSSGTGGNQPQHF.

J is TRBJ1-1 and V is TRBV10-3; TRBD1 is a possible D gene (6 bases). The CDR3 is made up of 16 amino acids. V shed 3 bases and J shed 0 bases, with 14 bases lying between them. Germline V gives CDR1 ENHRY, CDR2 SYGVKD. This CDR3 reads CAISELTGPMNTEAFF. In DNA form, the CDR3 reads TGTGCCATCAGTGAACTGACAGGACCCATGAACACTGAAGCTTTCTTT.

The V gene is TRBV2, the J gene TRBJ2-3; 7 bases align to TRBD2. Germline-derived CDR1 and CDR2 are SNHLY and FYNNEI. The CDR3 runs to 15 residues. The V and J ends lost 4 bases and 0 bases, in that order; junction bases with no gene match: 4. The CDR3: CASSGNSGSTDTQYF. CDR3 sequence (DNA): TGTGCCAGCAGTGGGAATAGCGGGAGCACAGATACGCAGTATTTT.

V is TRBV4-2 and J is TRBJ2-2, with 10 bases fitting TRBD2. Germline V gene sequence: CDR1 LGHNA, CDR2 YNFKEQ. The J segment lost 8 bases and the V segment lost 5 bases, leaving 8 bases of the junction unmatched. The CDR3 runs to 15 residues. CDR3 in DNA: TGTGCCAGCAGCGAAGGGCTAGCGGGAGCTGGGGAGCTGTTTTTT. Translation gives CASSEGLAGAGELFF.

This clone was seen only a few times. The chain joins TRBV2 to TRBJ1-1; D perhaps matches TRBD1 (5 bases). Germline V CDR1 and CDR2: SNHLY, FYNNEI. The V and J ends lost 2 bases and 2 bases respectively, with 9 bases between them. The CDR3 consists of 14 residues. As DNA, the CDR3 is TGTGCCAGCAGTGAACGCCAGGGAAACACTGAAGCTTTCTTT. It is translated as CASSERQGNTEAFF.

The V call is TRBV5-1, the J call TRBJ2-7; D is perhaps TRBD1 (6 bases). CDR1 and CDR2 (germline): SGHRS, YFSETQ. This CDR3 has 18 residues. Trimming took 3 bases from V and 4 from J, leaving 26 bases between them. The CDR3 region is CASSSRSQGWGSRYEQYF. The CDR3 DNA follows: TGCGCCAGCAGCTCGCGCTCACAGGGTTGGGGCTCCCGGTACGAGCAGTACTTC. The full variable domain, with the rest looked up from reference TRBV5-1 and TRBJ2-7, is KAGVTQTPRYLIKTRGQQVTLSCSPISGHRSVSWYQQTPGQGLQFLFEYFSETQRNKGNFPGRFSGRQFSNSRSEMNVSTLELGDSALYLCASSSRSQGWGSRYEQYFGPGTRLTVT.

V usage is TRBV28 and J usage is TRBJ1-1, with D tentatively TRBD1 (5 bases). Germline loops: CDR1 MDHEN, CDR2 SYDVKM. There are 15 residues in the CDR3. Trimming stripped 1 base from V and 2 bases from J, with 11 bases between. The CDR3 bases are TGTGCCAGCAGTTTATCAAGGGGAGGAAACACTGAAGCTTTCTTT. Protein: CASSLSRGGNTEAFF.

The rearrangement joins TRBV10-3 to TRBJ2-1; maybe TRBD2 (5 bases). V was pared by 2 bases and J by 5 bases, with 13 bases between. This CDR3 contains 15 residues. Germline loops: CDR1 ENHRY, CDR2 SYGVKD. The CDR3 DNA reads TGTGCCATCAGTGAGCCGAAGGACTTGAACAATGAGCAGTTCTTC. Amino acid sequence: CAISEPKDLNNEQFF.

V is TRBV28 and J is TRBJ1-5, with D possibly matching TRBD1 (5 bases). The CDR3 covers 15 residues. The ends were cut back, 1 base at V and 0 bases at J, with 7 bases in the middle. In germline, CDR1 is MDHEN, CDR2 SYDVKM. CDR3 protein: CASSLFRDSNQPQHF. For the CDR3, the DNA is TGTGCCAGCAGTTTATTCAGGGATAGCAATCAGCCCCAGCATTTT. Looking up the rest from reference TRBV28 and TRBJ1-5 gives the full variable domain: DVKVTQSSRYLVKRTGEKVFLECVQDMDHENMFWYRQDPGLGLRLIYFSYDVKMKEKGDIPEGYSVSREKKERFSLILESASTNQTSMYLCASSLFRDSNQPQHFGDGTRLSIL.

CDR3 sequence: CASRKDCAAFF. The CDR3 region has the DNA TGTGCCAGCAGGAAGGACTGCGCGGCTTTCTTT. The rearrangement joins TRBV21-1 to TRBJ1-1. TRBV21-1 is shown as a pseudogene. The CDR3 extends over 11 amino acids.

This clone showed up just a few times. This chain links TRBV28 with TRBJ2-5; 9 bases line up with TRBD2. This CDR3 comprises 15 residues. CDR1 is MDHEN, CDR2 SYDVKM, per germline. Trimming cost V 6 bases and J 8 bases; bases outside gene matches: 13. The CDR3 protein is CASRSLPSGDETQYF. CDR3 DNA: TGTGCCAGCAGGAGCCTTCCTAGCGGGGATGAAACCCAGTACTTC.